Shown below are 20 T cell receptor beta chains from a single sample sequenced in a study of early T cells in non-severe SARS-CoV-2 infection. TCRdb reanalysed the 5' RACE reads using MiXCR and keeps one entry per CDR3 protein. The sample has around 58,000 distinct CDR3 sequences; roughly 13% are singletons. Sequencing input: whole blood. The receptor set was obtained from an adult who was a healthcare worker with PCR-confirmed SARS-CoV-2 infection or an uninfected control (not recorded which).

This clonotype has a count of ten or more. The genes are TRBV12-3 or TRBV12-4 and TRBJ1-1, with 7 positions matching TRBD1. V shed 6 bases and J 0 bases; nucleotides not matched to a gene: 1. CDR3 length equals 13 residues. The CDR3 loop reads CASRTGMNTEAFF. CDR3 DNA sequence: TGTGCCAGCAGGACAGGGATGAACACTGAAGCTTTCTTT.

The chain couples TRBV9 to TRBJ1-6, with D tentatively TRBD1 (6 bases). Germline CDR1 and CDR2: SGDLS and YYNGEE. This CDR3 has 14 residues. Between the trimmed V and J ends, which lost 3 bases and 6 bases, there was a span of 10 bases. CDR3 region: CASSGRGGNSPLHF. The CDR3 DNA reads as TGTGCCAGCAGCGGCAGGGGTGGTAATTCACCCCTCCACTTT.

The rearrangement uses TRBV7-6 and TRBJ1-6; no reliable D call. The CDR3 runs 14 residues. The V gene lost 4 bases and the J gene lost 3 bases, with 7 bases spanning the gap. CDR1 is SGHVS and CDR2 is FNYEAQ in the germline V gene. CDR3 protein: CASSSDVYNSPLHF. The DNA for the CDR3 is TGTGCCAGCAGCTCGGATGTCTATAATTCACCCCTCCACTTT.

The V call is TRBV28, the J call TRBJ2-2; no clear D. The CDR3 has 15 amino acids. Looked up from germline, CDR1 is MDHEN and CDR2 is SYDVKM. Trimming took 5 bases from V and 0 from J, leaving 10 bases between them. CDR3 in amino acids: CASSLTSPNTGELFF. CDR3 nucleotides: TGTGCCAGCAGTCTAACCTCCCCGAACACCGGGGAGCTGTTTTTT.

This chain connects TRBV29-1 to TRBJ2-1, with no clear D. The length of the CDR3 is 10 residues. Trimming took off 1 base at V and 9 bases at J, with 4 bases between the two ends. Germline CDR1 is SQVTM and CDR2 is ANQGSEA. CDR3 bases: TGCAGCGTTGAAGCCTTTGAGCAGTTCTTC. Its protein product is CSVEAFEQFF.

In its sample, this clonotype was seen many times. This chain uses TRBV11-3 with TRBJ2-3; TRBD2 agrees at 16 bases. The CDR3 is 17 amino acids. V was pared by 5 bases and J by 5 bases, with 7 bases of the junction left unmatched. The germline gives CDR1 SGHNT, CDR2 YENEEA. The CDR3 DNA is TGTGCCAGCAGCCCGGGACTAGCGGGGGGGCTTTTAGATACGCAGTATTTT. Translated, it gives CASSPGLAGGLLDTQYF.

The CDR3 DNA is TGTGCCAGCAGACATCCGGGACTCAACACAGATACGCAGTATTTT. Protein product: CASRHPGLNTDTQYF. The chain couples TRBV7-2 to TRBJ2-3, with D possibly being TRBD2 (6 bases). Trimming cost V 6 bases and J 2 bases, with 15 bases left between them. This CDR3 is 15 amino acids long. Germline values: CDR1 SGHTA, CDR2 FQGNSA.

This clonotype has a count of ten or more. One end of the junction varies from germline; a read error may be responsible. The chain carries TRBV5-1 and TRBJ2-3; D unresolved. Germline-derived CDR1 and CDR2 are SGHRS and YFSETQ. The CDR3 extends over 12 amino acids. The CDR3 nucleotides read TGTGCCAGCAGCCCACCAACGGATACGCAGTATTTT. Amino acids: CASSPPTDTQYF. The variable domain in full, completed from reference TRBV5-1 and TRBJ2-3, reads KAGVTQTPRYLIKTRGQQVTLSCSPISGHRSVSWYQQTPGQGLQFLFEYFSETQRNKGNFPGRFSGRQFSNSRSEMNVSTLELGDSALYLCASSPPTDTQYFGPGTRLTVL.

A word on this clonotype: A read error is likely, as this CDR3 ends without the conserved phenylalanine or tryptophan. The chain couples TRBV11-2 to TRBJ1-2, with TRBD1 identical over 7 bases. Germline V gives CDR1 SGHAT, CDR2 FQNNGV. V dropped 4 bases and J dropped 0; count of bases not matched to a gene: 5. This CDR3 comprises 15 residues. The CDR3 spells CASSSRQGANYGYTI. The DNA for the CDR3 is TGTGCCAGCAGCTCCCGACAGGGAGCTAACTATGGCTACACCATC.

This clonotype was counted at least ten times. The V gene is TRBV5-4, the J gene TRBJ1-1, with D uncertain. This CDR3 contains 12 residues. V was pared by 1 base and J by 4 bases, with 5 bases between. Germline assignment: CDR1 SGHNT and CDR2 YYREEE (reference sequence). In DNA form, the CDR3 reads TGTGCCAGCAGCTTGTCGCTCACTGAAGCTTTCTTT. The encoded protein is CASSLSLTEAFF.

The table lists this clonotype with many counts. The genes are TRBV5-6 and TRBJ2-5; D might be TRBD1 or TRBD2, each matching 5 bases. V was cut by 2 bases and J by 3 bases, with 11 bases left in between. The CDR3 contains 14 residues. Germline V CDR1 and CDR2: SGHDT, YYEEEE. The CDR3 sequence is CASSFTRGKETQYF. CDR3 nucleotides: TGTGCCAGCAGCTTCACTAGGGGCAAAGAGACCCAGTACTTC. Looking up the rest from reference TRBV5-6 and TRBJ2-5 gives the full variable domain: DAGVTQSPTHLIKTRGQQVTLRCSPKSGHDTVSWYQQALGQGPQFIFQYYEEEERQRGNFPDRFSGHQFPNYSSELNVNALLLGDSALYLCASSFTRGKETQYFGPGTRLLVL.

Concerning this clonotype itself: Lacking the conserved final phenylalanine or tryptophan, this CDR3 likely reflects a read error. The chain recombines TRBV9 with TRBJ2-5; TRBD2 is a possible D gene (6 bases). V dropped 0 bases and J dropped 5 bases, with 14 bases sitting between them. Germline V gene data show CDR1 as SGDLS and CDR2 as YYNGEE. The CDR3 runs to 15 residues. CDR3 nucleotides: TGTGCCAGCAGCGTAGTAGGCGGGGATGTGGAGACCCAGTACTCC. Amino acid sequence: CASSVVGGDVETQYS.

This clonotype appeared many times. The chain couples TRBV28 to TRBJ1-2, with D uncertain. Germline lookup yields CDR1 MDHEN and CDR2 SYDVKM. V shed 6 bases and J shed 7 bases, with 15 bases lying between them. The CDR3 length is 13 residues. In nucleotides, the CDR3 is TGTGCCAGCAGGACTGGCCCTAAGGGTGGCTACACCTTC. This gives the protein CASRTGPKGGYTF.

This clonotype was seen many times. The chain links TRBV7-2 to TRBJ2-3, with D uncertain. V lost 3 bases and J 0 bases, leaving 7 bases between the germline ends. The CDR3 has 14 residues. Germline V gene lookup returns CDR1 SGHTA and CDR2 FQGNSA. The CDR3 sequence is CASSFRASTDTQYF. The CDR3 nucleotides are TGTGCCAGCAGCTTCCGGGCGAGCACAGATACGCAGTATTTT.

This clonotype has a handful of counts. The rearrangement uses TRBV12-5 and TRBJ2-1; possibly TRBD1 for D (7 bases). The germline gives CDR1 LGHNT, CDR2 FRNRAP. The CDR3 has 12 residues. V lost 6 bases and J 12 bases, leaving 15 bases between the germline ends. This CDR3 reads CASGGGGGWQFF. The CDR3 DNA is TGTGCTAGTGGAGGTGGAGGGGGCTGGCAGTTCTTC.

This rearrangement joins TRBV28 to TRBJ2-7; D uncertain. Between the trimmed V and J ends, which lost 6 bases and 0 bases, there was a span of 9 bases. CDR1 MDHEN and CDR2 SYDVKM come from the germline V gene. The CDR3 contains 13 residues. The CDR3 DNA is TGTGCCAGCAGACGTCAGAGCTCCTACGAGCAGTACTTC. Protein sequence: CASRRQSSYEQYF.

The table lists this clonotype with a few counts. The V and J genes are TRBV11-3 and TRBJ1-1; D is unclear. Germline-derived CDR1 and CDR2 are SGHNT and YENEEA. The V end lost 4 bases, the J end lost 3 bases, and 12 bases lay between the germline ends. This CDR3 is built from 14 residues. The CDR3 nucleotides read TGTGCCAGCAGCTCTCGGTGGGTGGACACTGAAGCTTTCTTT. It encodes CASSSRWVDTEAFF.

Ten or more counts support this clonotype. The chain uses TRBV20-1 and TRBJ2-7, with a weak D call TRBD2 (6 bases). The length of the CDR3 is 13 residues. Germline CDR1 is DFQATT and CDR2 is SNEGSKA (reference sequence). Between the trimmed V and J ends, which lost 8 bases and 2 bases, there was a span of 16 bases. CDR3 bases: TGCAGTTTGAAGGAGGGAGGAACCTACGAGCAGTACTTC. It specifies CSLKEGGTYEQYF.

The CDR3 nucleotides are TGTGCCTGGAGTGTGGGGAGCACAGATACGCAGTATTTT. This sequence encodes CAWSVGSTDTQYF. The gene calls are TRBV30 and TRBJ2-3; D is undetermined. Germline V CDR1 and CDR2: GTSNPN, SVGIG (reference sequence). This CDR3 spans 13 amino acids. Trimming cost V 0 bases and J 0 bases, with 4 bases left between them.

V is TRBV2 and J is TRBJ2-5; D possibly corresponds to TRBD2 (6 bases). The CDR3 extends over 13 amino acids. V lost 8 bases and J 4 bases, leaving 14 bases between the germline ends. From germline, CDR1 is SNHLY and CDR2 FYNNEI. The CDR3 DNA reads as TGTGCCAGCCTCCGTGGGGGGAGAGAGACCCAGTACTTC. Its translation is CASLRGGRETQYF.